This paragraph reports one TCR beta chain. This sample is drawn from a study of T cell responses to AZD1222 COVID-19 vaccine. The protocol was immunoSEQ multiplex PCR, while the TCRdb copy is restricted to in-frame clones and leaves out a portion. Here the sample spans approximately 100,000 clones, more than 85% being singletons. This receptor was identified in an adult in good health. Sequenced material: peripheral blood, taken on day 0 of AZD1222 vaccination.

The CDR3 is CASGILDGGYNEQFF. The CDR3 DNA sequence: TGTGCCAGCGGCATCCTCGACGGAGGCTACAATGAGCAGTTCTTC. The chain couples TRBV7-2 to TRBJ2-1; D is perhaps TRBD2 (5 bases). Trimming took off 8 bases at V and 3 bases at J, with 17 bases between the two ends. Germline V gene data show CDR1 as SGHTA and CDR2 as FQGNSA. The CDR3 has 15 residues.